The 25 T cell receptor beta chains below were found in one sample sequenced in a study of T cells after yellow fever vaccination. TCRdb ran MiXCR on the 5' RACE reads and lists one entry per CDR3 protein. The sample lists more than 120,000 distinct CDR3 sequences, over 7% seen once, with roughly 0.73% in the top ten. Here the sequenced sample was CD4+ T cells sorted from PBMCs, taken 5 days after the yellow fever booster vaccination. The receptors shown here come from a man aged 25-40 years who received the YFV17D yellow fever vaccine.

Many counts were recorded for this clonotype. The chain uses TRBV3-1 and TRBJ2-7; D ambiguous. The germline V gene encodes CDR1 LGHDT and CDR2 YNNKEL (reference sequence). This CDR3 has 12 residues. Trimming shortened V by 1 base and J by 5 bases, and 6 bases separated the two germline ends. Here the CDR3 reads CASSQVLNEQYF. CDR3 coding DNA: TGTGCCAGCAGCCAAGTCCTTAACGAGCAGTACTTC.

This clonotype was seen many times. This rearrangement joins TRBV7-7 to TRBJ2-1; D ambiguous. The CDR3 length is 14 residues. Trimming left V 1 base short and J 7 bases short, with 11 bases between. Germline CDR1 SSHAT, CDR2 FNYEAQ (reference sequence). For the CDR3, the DNA is TGTGCCAGCAGCTTAGGGCCTCTTCGAAATGAGCAGTTCTTC. This sequence encodes CASSLGPLRNEQFF.

The sample holds many counts of this clonotype. The rearrangement links TRBV7-2 to TRBJ1-2; tentatively, D is TRBD1 (6 bases). Trimming left V 4 bases short and J 4 bases short, with 22 bases between. The length of the CDR3 is 17 residues. The germline V gene encodes CDR1 SGHTA and CDR2 FQGNSA. The CDR3, as DNA: TGTGCCAGCAGCTCAGAACTCCAGGACAGCCTCATCTATGGCTACACCTTC. Protein sequence: CASSSELQDSLIYGYTF.

The chain uses TRBV30 and TRBJ1-5, with 7 nucleotides matching TRBD1. The CDR3 spans 14 residues. The J segment lost 7 bases and the V segment lost 2 bases, leaving 8 bases of the junction unmatched. Per germline, CDR1 GTSNPN and CDR2 SVGIG (reference sequence). CDR3 residues: CAWSLTGNGQPQHF. The CDR3 nucleotides are TGTGCCTGGAGTCTGACAGGGAACGGGCAGCCCCAGCATTTT.

This clonotype has ten or more counts. The J gene is TRBJ2-7, the V gene TRBV12-3 or TRBV12-4; TRBD2 might be the D (5 bases). CDR3 length: 13 amino acids. Trimming removed 6 bases from V and 2 bases from J, with 11 bases in between. The CDR3 sequence: CASRRTGAYEQYF. CDR3 DNA: TGTGCCAGCAGGAGGACTGGGGCCTACGAGCAGTACTTC.

There are many counts of this clonotype. This chain joins TRBV5-6 and TRBJ1-2, with D unclear. The CDR3 totals 12 residues. Germline V gene lookup returns CDR1 SGHDT and CDR2 YYEEEE. V lost 3 bases, J lost 5 bases, and 8 bases lay in between. CDR3 amino acids: CASSSFRYGYTF. CDR3 DNA sequence: TGTGCCAGCAGCTCATTCCGATATGGCTACACCTTC.

Comment on this clonotype: A single base separates this from a much larger clone, so it may be a read error. The chain has TRBV29-1 and TRBJ2-3, with D uncertain. Between the trimmed V and J ends, which lost 7 bases and 5 bases, there was a span of 13 bases. CDR1 and CDR2 from the germline V gene are SQVTM and ANQGSEA. CDR3 length: 12 residues. CDR3 DNA sequence: TGCAGCGCGCTCTGCGGTGGAGATACGCAGTATTTT. Its protein is CSALCGGDTQYF.

This clonotype was counted many times. The chain combines TRBV20-1 with TRBJ2-1; 7 positions match TRBD1. CDR3 size: 14 residues. Per the germline V gene, CDR1 is DFQATT and CDR2 is SNEGSKA (reference sequence). The trim removed 6 bases at V and 0 bases at J, leaving 5 bases unmatched. In nucleotides, the CDR3 is TGCAGTGCCATGACAGGGAGCTCCTACAATGAGCAGTTCTTC. Translated, it gives CSAMTGSSYNEQFF.

This clonotype was seen at least ten times. This chain joins TRBV7-2 and TRBJ2-1; TRBD2 matches 14 bases. V was clipped by 4 bases and J by 5 bases; unmatched bases: 1. Germline loops: CDR1 SGHTA, CDR2 FQGNSA. The CDR3 runs 15 residues. CDR3 coding DNA: TGTGCCAGCAGCTCGGGACTAGCGGGAGACAATGAGCAGTTCTTC. This gives the protein CASSSGLAGDNEQFF.

Ten or more counts support this clonotype. The chain has TRBV7-2 and TRBJ2-5; no definite D call. V lost 1 base, J lost 3 bases, and 9 bases lay in between. The CDR3 runs 14 residues. Per germline, CDR1 SGHTA and CDR2 FQGNSA. CDR3 DNA sequence: TGTGCCAGCAGCTTAGGGTCTACCAAAGAGACCCAGTACTTC. It specifies CASSLGSTKETQYF.

This clonotype was detected many times. This chain's CDR3 is CASTNRGTSRGTF. The CDR3 nucleotides read TGTGCCAGCACCAATAGGGGGACCTCTCGCGGGACCTTC. The rearrangement links TRBV6-2 or TRBV6-3 to TRBJ1-2; the D gene is possibly TRBD1 (6 bases). V was cut by 7 bases and J by 14 bases, with 23 bases left in between. CDR1 is MNHEY, CDR2 SVGEGT, per germline. The length of the CDR3 is 13 residues.

This clonotype has ten or more counts. The chain recombines TRBV5-1 with TRBJ2-7; TRBD2 matches 7 bases. Trimming took 5 bases from V and 0 from J; bases not matched to a gene: 5. CDR3 size: 14 residues. CDR1 is SGHRS, CDR2 YFSETQ, per germline. The DNA of the CDR3 is TGCGCCAGCAGGGCGGGGGTCTACTCCTACGAGCAGTACTTC. This gives the protein CASRAGVYSYEQYF.

In this sample, this clonotype turned up many times. This chain joins TRBV7-3 and TRBJ2-2; 9 nucleotides line up with TRBD2. This CDR3 spans 15 amino acids. CDR1 and CDR2 from the germline V gene are SGHTA and FQGTGA. The ends lost 5 bases at V and 0 bases at J; junction bases unmatched: 1. CDR3 sequence: CASSRLAANTGELFF. CDR3 coding DNA: TGTGCCAGCAGCCGACTAGCGGCGAACACCGGGGAGCTGTTTTTT. Based on the CDR3 plus reference TRBV7-3 and TRBJ2-2, the full variable domain is GAGVSQTPSNKVTEKGKYVELRCDPISGHTALYWYRQSLGQGPEFLIYFQGTGAADDSGLPNDRFFAVRPEGSVSTLKIQRTERGDSAVYLCASSRLAANTGELFFGEGSRLTVL.

This clonotype was observed a handful of times. The chain has TRBV20-1 and TRBJ2-7, with D possibly being TRBD1 (5 bases). V was cut by 0 bases and J by 3 bases, with 12 bases left in between. The CDR3 sequence is 14 residues long. Germline CDR1 is DFQATT and CDR2 is SNEGSKA (reference sequence). CDR3 DNA sequence: TGCAGTGCTAGAGATCGTACAGGAGACTACGAGCAGTACTTC. Protein sequence: CSARDRTGDYEQYF.

In its sample, this clonotype was seen many times. The chain is built from TRBV3-1 and TRBJ2-1; D remains unclear. Deletions cut 1 base from V and 4 bases from J, with 8 bases between. This CDR3 is built from 14 residues. CDR1 LGHDT and CDR2 YNNKEL come from the germline V gene (reference sequence). CDR3: CASSQGLAYNEQFF. The CDR3 coding sequence is TGTGCCAGCAGCCAAGGGCTTGCTTACAATGAGCAGTTCTTC.

This clonotype has a count of ten or more. The chain joins TRBV20-1 to TRBJ2-3; 9 bases line up with TRBD1. CDR3 length: 17 residues. Losses at the gene ends were 2 bases for V and 5 bases for J; bases not matched to a gene: 14. In germline, CDR1 is DFQATT, CDR2 SNEGSKA (reference sequence). The chain's CDR3 is CSARKLPGQGVIDTQYF. The CDR3 DNA reads TGCAGTGCTAGAAAACTCCCGGGACAGGGCGTCATAGATACGCAGTATTTT.

This clonotype was seen ten or more times. V usage is TRBV9 and J usage is TRBJ1-4; no clear D. V was pared by 4 bases and J by 8 bases, with 21 bases between. This CDR3 is built from 16 residues. CDR1 is SGDLS and CDR2 is YYNGEE in the germline V gene. Written as DNA, the CDR3 is TGTGCCAGCAGCCAGGATCGGGCCACGAGCAGCGAAAAACTGTTTTTT. Its translation is CASSQDRATSSEKLFF.

Concerning this clonotype itself: This may be a read error: a much more frequent sequence differs by one nucleotide. The chain couples TRBV29-1 to TRBJ2-1; 10 bases map to TRBD2. The CDR3 consists of 13 residues. J was trimmed by 7 bases and V by 6 bases; bases with no gene match: 6. From germline, CDR1 is SQVTM and CDR2 ANQGSEA. CDR3 amino acids: CSVLAGPMNEQFF. In DNA form, the CDR3 reads TGCAGCGTACTAGCGGGACCGATGAATGAGCAGTTCTTC.

This clonotype occurred many times. The chain links TRBV20-1 to TRBJ1-1; maybe TRBD1 (6 bases). CDR1 is DFQATT and CDR2 is SNEGSKA in the germline V gene (reference sequence). The CDR3 consists of 12 residues. CDR3 nucleotides: TGCACTCCAAGGGCAGGGGACACTGAAGCTTTCTTT. The encoded protein is CTPRAGDTEAFF.

This clonotype has at least ten counts. The CDR3 sequence is CASSLARLEDEQYF. The CDR3 DNA reads TGCGCCAGCAGCTTGGCTCGACTTGAGGACGAGCAGTACTTC. V and J are TRBV5-1 and TRBJ2-7; unclear D gene. V shed 0 bases and J shed 5 bases, with 12 bases lying between them. Germline V gene data show CDR1 as SGHRS and CDR2 as YFSETQ. This CDR3 is built from 14 residues.

The table lists this clonotype with many counts. The gene calls are TRBV5-1 and TRBJ2-5; perhaps D is TRBD1 or TRBD2 (5 bases each). Germline CDR1 SGHRS, CDR2 YFSETQ. Trimming left V 8 bases short and J 2 bases short, with 16 bases between. The length of the CDR3 is 14 residues. CDR3 sequence reads: CASGAGAAQETQYF. For the CDR3, the DNA is TGCGCCAGTGGGGCGGGTGCGGCACAAGAGACCCAGTACTTC.

This clonotype was counted many times. The chain has TRBV29-1 and TRBJ1-1; D remains unclear. The CDR3 consists of 12 residues. The ends were cut back, 6 bases at V and 0 bases at J, with 8 bases in the middle. Germline V gene lookup returns CDR1 SQVTM and CDR2 ANQGSEA. CDR3 protein: CSVKDLNTEAFF. For the CDR3, the DNA is TGCAGCGTGAAGGACCTGAACACTGAAGCTTTCTTT.

This clonotype was observed at least ten times. The chain is built from TRBV7-9 and TRBJ1-4; the D gene is possibly TRBD1 (5 bases). Trimming took 2 bases from V and 14 from J, leaving 15 bases between them. The CDR3 is 13 residues long. CDR1 and CDR2 (germline): SEHNR, FQNEAQ (reference sequence). The CDR3 coding sequence is TGTGCCAGCAGCTTATCGGGAAGGGACGTGCTGTTTTTT. Its translation is CASSLSGRDVLFF.

This clonotype appeared many times. The chain combines TRBV25-1 with TRBJ2-7, with D possibly matching TRBD1 (6 bases). CDR1 is MGHDK and CDR2 is SYGVNS in the germline V gene. The CDR3 length is 14 residues. Trimming removed 6 bases at V and 2 bases at J, with 14 bases between. The CDR3 loop reads CASRLPRQAYEQYF. CDR3 in DNA: TGTGCCAGCAGGCTACCTCGACAGGCCTACGAGCAGTACTTC.

This clonotype has a count of ten or more. The chain recombines TRBV18 with TRBJ2-7, with 8 bases aligning to TRBD1. This CDR3 spans 14 amino acids. With 0 bases clipped from V and 7 bases from J, the junction kept 5 bases outside the gene matches. Germline V CDR1 and CDR2: KGHSH, LQKENI. The DNA for the CDR3 is TGTGCCAGCTCACCACCACAGGGGGTAAGGGAGCAGTACTTC. Translation: CASSPPQGVREQYF.